One sample yielded the 22 T cell receptor beta chains listed below, sequenced in a study of blood T cell repertoires in COVID-19. Using immunoSEQ multiplex PCR, the repertoire was profiled, and TCRdb retains in-frame clones only, with some absent. The sample consists of roughly 250,000 clones, around nine tenths of them appearing once. Sequenced sample: PBMCs or T cells enriched from blood (not recorded which). The source of these receptors is a woman aged 45 to 65 who had recovered from COVID-19.

This clone was found once. This rearrangement joins TRBV4-1 to TRBJ2-7; 7 bases line up with TRBD2. Looked up from germline, CDR1 is MGHRA and CDR2 is YSYEKL. The CDR3 has 17 amino acids. V lost 0 bases and J lost 2; bases outside the gene matches: 10. The CDR3 DNA reads as TGCGCCAGCAGCCAAGATTGGGCTGCGGGAGTAGCCTACGAGCAGTACTTC. This translates into CASSQDWAAGVAYEQYF.

The J gene is TRBJ2-7, the V gene TRBV9; D is undetermined. Germline CDR1 is SGDLS and CDR2 is YYNGEE. The CDR3 runs 14 residues. V was cut by 2 bases and J by 2 bases, with 11 bases left in between. The CDR3 nucleotides read TGTGCCAGCAGCGTGACGGGTTCTGCCTACGAGCAGTACTTC. It encodes CASSVTGSAYEQYF.

The chain combines TRBV28 with TRBJ2-1, with D uncertain. Trimming took off 8 bases at V and 1 base at J, with 15 bases between the two ends. The CDR3 consists of 15 residues. Germline V gene data show CDR1 as MDHEN and CDR2 as SYDVKM. CDR3 sequence: CASSELKRSYNEQFF. Written as DNA, the CDR3 is TGTGCCAGCTCCGAACTTAAGAGATCCTACAATGAGCAGTTCTTC. The whole variable domain, filled in from reference TRBV28 and TRBJ2-1, reads DVKVTQSSRYLVKRTGEKVFLECVQDMDHENMFWYRQDPGLGLRLIYFSYDVKMKEKGDIPEGYSVSREKKERFSLILESASTNQTSMYLCASSELKRSYNEQFFGPGTRLTVL.

The chain employs TRBV28 and TRBJ2-1; 9 bases align to TRBD2. The CDR3 loop spans 16 amino acids. Looked up from germline, CDR1 is MDHEN and CDR2 is SYDVKM. V was clipped by 6 bases and J by 13 bases; unmatched bases: 19. CDR3 nucleotides: TGTGCCAGCAGACTTCGGGCTAGCGGGACTGAGAGGGGACAGTTCTTC. Its protein product is CASRLRASGTERGQFF.

This chain links TRBV11-2 with TRBJ1-4; D not certain. This CDR3 region has 16 residues. Germline V gene lookup returns CDR1 SGHAT and CDR2 FQNNGV. V was cut by 0 bases and J by 2 bases, with 10 bases left in between. In DNA, the CDR3 is TGTGCCAGCAGCTTAGATCCTGCGCGTACTAATGAAAAACTGTTTTTT. The encoded protein is CASSLDPARTNEKLFF.

The chain combines TRBV24-1 with TRBJ2-6; TRBD1 agrees at 9 bases. There are 16 residues in the CDR3. The V gene end was trimmed by 6 bases and the J gene end by 2 bases; junction bases not matched to a gene: 4. Germline CDR1 is KGHDR and CDR2 is SFDVKD. CDR3 sequence: CATSSTGGAGANVLTF. The CDR3 nucleotides are TGTGCCACCAGTAGTACAGGGGGCGCTGGGGCCAACGTCCTGACTTTC.

The gene calls are TRBV3-1 (or the pseudogene TRBV3-2) and TRBJ2-1, with 7 positions matching TRBD2. The ends lost 1 base at V and 9 bases at J; junction bases unmatched: 15. Germline V gene sequence: CDR1 LGHDT, CDR2 YNNKEL (reference sequence). The CDR3 length is 17 residues. The CDR3, as DNA: TGTGCCAGCAGCCAAGGCGGCGGGAGCTTCTTGTATAGTGAGCAGTTCTTC. This gives the protein CASSQGGGSFLYSEQFF.

This chain connects TRBV24-1 to TRBJ2-1; 9 bases line up with TRBD2. Germline V gives CDR1 KGHDR, CDR2 SFDVKD. The ends lost 2 bases at V and 3 bases at J; junction bases unmatched: 4. The CDR3 runs 16 residues. CDR3 nucleotide sequence: TGTGCCACCAGTGATTCACTAGCGGGCATCTACAATGAGCAGTTCTTC. It codes for CATSDSLAGIYNEQFF.

The chain combines TRBV15 with TRBJ2-3; TRBD1 is a possible D gene (5 bases). This CDR3 is 16 amino acids long. The germline gives CDR1 LNHNV, CDR2 YYDKDF (reference sequence). V was clipped by 3 bases and J by 9 bases, with 22 bases between them. The CDR3 is CATSSVGQKATITQYF. In DNA, the CDR3 is TGTGCCACCAGCAGTGTTGGACAAAAGGCGACAATAACGCAGTATTTT.

The chain uses TRBV19 and TRBJ2-1, with D maybe TRBD2 (6 bases). Germline V CDR1 and CDR2: LNHDA, SQIVND (reference sequence). V was trimmed by 5 bases and J by 0 bases, leaving 14 bases between them. The CDR3 runs to 16 residues. CDR3 loop: CASSPSAKSSYNEQFF. Here the CDR3 DNA reads TGTGCCAGTAGTCCTAGCGCCAAAAGCTCCTACAATGAGCAGTTCTTC. Using reference TRBV19 and TRBJ2-1 for the parts outside the CDR3, the full variable domain is DGGITQSPKYLFRKEGQNVTLSCEQNLNHDAMYWYRQDPGQGLRLIYYSQIVNDFQKGDIAEGYSVSREKKESFPLTVTSAQKNPTAFYLCASSPSAKSSYNEQFFGPGTRLTVL.

The J gene is TRBJ2-1, the V gene TRBV25-1, with 9 bases matching TRBD1. The CDR3 totals 15 residues. With 4 bases clipped from V and 9 bases from J, the junction kept 10 bases outside the gene matches. Germline V CDR1 and CDR2: MGHDK, SYGVNS. The CDR3 reads CASSGYGQGPSEQFF. The CDR3 DNA reads as TGTGCCAGCAGTGGATACGGACAGGGGCCCAGTGAGCAGTTCTTC.

This rearrangement joins TRBV4-2 to TRBJ2-7, with 9 bases aligning to TRBD2. The CDR3 spans 16 residues. V lost 1 base to trimming and J lost 4 bases; unmatched junction nucleotides: 8. Germline CDR1 LGHNA, CDR2 YNFKEQ. The CDR3 reads CASSQGSSGNVYEQYF. The DNA of the CDR3 is TGTGCCAGCAGCCAAGGTTCTAGCGGGAATGTTTACGAGCAGTACTTC.

The rearrangement joins TRBV7-9 to TRBJ2-3; 12 positions match TRBD2. The CDR3 totals 17 residues. The germline V gene has CDR1 SEHNR and CDR2 FQNEAQ (reference sequence). J was trimmed by 3 bases and V by 3 bases; bases with no gene match: 7. The CDR3 is CASSFSLAGGPTDTQYF. CDR3 bases: TGTGCCAGCAGCTTCTCCCTAGCGGGAGGGCCGACAGATACGCAGTATTTT. The full variable domain, rest sourced from reference TRBV7-9 and TRBJ2-3, is DTGVSQNPRHKITKRGQNVTFRCDPISEHNRLYWYRQTLGQGPEFLTYFQNEAQLEKSRLLSDRFSAERPKGSFSTLEIQRTEQGDSAMYLCASSFSLAGGPTDTQYFGPGTRLTVL.

The chain combines TRBV7-3 with TRBJ2-1, with 11 bases matching TRBD2. V lost 4 bases and J lost 5; bases outside the gene matches: 10. CDR1 and CDR2 (germline): SGHTA, FQGTGA. CDR3 length equals 17 residues. In nucleotides, the CDR3 is TGTGCCAGCAGCTCTTCAATGTTAGCGGGAGGGGACAATGAGCAGTTCTTC. Translation gives CASSSSMLAGGDNEQFF. Using reference TRBV7-3 and TRBJ2-1 for the parts outside the CDR3, the full variable domain is GAGVSQTPSNKVTEKGKYVELRCDPISGHTALYWYRQSLGQGPEFLIYFQGTGAADDSGLPNDRFFAVRPEGSVSTLKIQRTERGDSAVYLCASSSSMLAGGDNEQFFGPGTRLTVL.

This clone occurred a few times. This sequence joins TRBV6-1 and TRBJ1-6; weak D call: TRBD1 (6 bases). Germline V gene sequence: CDR1 MNHNS, CDR2 SASEGT. Trimming took 2 bases from V and 4 from J, leaving 18 bases between them. The CDR3 is made up of 18 amino acids. The CDR3 here is CASSERVSGATYNSPLHF. The CDR3 DNA sequence: TGTGCCAGCAGTGAACGGGTCTCAGGGGCGACATATAATTCACCCCTCCACTTT.

The chain is built from TRBV5-1 and TRBJ1-4; D possibly corresponds to TRBD1 (5 bases). The ends were cut back, 4 bases at V and 7 bases at J, with 17 bases in the middle. This CDR3 has 15 amino acids. Germline V gives CDR1 SGHRS, CDR2 YFSETQ. The CDR3 DNA sequence: TGCGCCAGCAGCCCTACTACCAGGGAGGGTGAAAAACTGTTTTTT. It encodes CASSPTTREGEKLFF.

The V call is TRBV28, the J call TRBJ2-4; tentatively, D is TRBD2 (5 bases). The CDR3 is made up of 15 amino acids. V was clipped by 7 bases and J by 5 bases, with 18 bases between them. Germline lookup yields CDR1 MDHEN and CDR2 SYDVKM. The CDR3 loop is CASNAPGLAENIQYF. The CDR3 DNA is TGTGCCAGCAACGCCCCGGGGTTAGCTGAAAACATTCAGTACTTC.

The chain has TRBV5-1 and TRBJ2-1, with a possible D match to TRBD2 (5 bases). Germline CDR1 is SGHRS and CDR2 is YFSETQ. V gave up 4 bases and J gave up 0 bases, with 11 bases separating them. This CDR3 is 15 amino acids long. For the CDR3, the DNA is TGCGCCAGCAGCGTGGGGAGTAGCTCCTACAATGAGCAGTTCTTC. Its protein product is CASSVGSSSYNEQFF.

The chain joins TRBV7-2 to TRBJ2-7, with a weak D call TRBD1 (8 bases). Trimming stripped 6 bases from V and 6 bases from J, with 12 bases between. The germline gives CDR1 SGHTA, CDR2 FQGNSA. The CDR3 length is 12 residues. The CDR3 DNA reads as TGTGCCAGCAGTCACAGGGGGGGCGAGCAGTACTTC. This sequence encodes CASSHRGGEQYF.

This sequence joins TRBV2 and TRBJ2-3; TRBD1 aligns across 7 bases. The junction had 4 bases not matched to a gene; V was cut back by 6 bases and J by 1 base. CDR1 is SNHLY, CDR2 FYNNEI, per germline. The CDR3 loop spans 14 amino acids. The CDR3 reads CASRPTGGTDTQYF. DNA of the CDR3: TGTGCCAGCAGGCCCACAGGGGGCACAGATACGCAGTATTTT.

This clone showed up just once. The chain employs TRBV14 and TRBJ1-6; D possibly corresponds to TRBD1 (5 bases). The CDR3 covers 13 residues. Germline values: CDR1 SGHDN, CDR2 FVKESK. Trimming pared 1 base from V and 10 bases from J, leaving 8 bases between. The DNA of the CDR3 is TGTGCCAGCAGCCAAGGGGACTGGTCACCCCTCCACTTT. Protein sequence: CASSQGDWSPLHF.

The chain employs TRBV18 and TRBJ2-3; D may be TRBD2 (6 bases). Trimming removed 5 bases at V and 0 bases at J, with 12 bases between. Germline lookup yields CDR1 KGHSH and CDR2 LQKENI. This CDR3 has 15 residues. CDR3 sequence reads: CASSKSGPSTDTQYF. The DNA for the CDR3 is TGTGCCAGCTCAAAAAGCGGGCCTAGCACAGATACGCAGTATTTT.